The rows below give T cell receptor beta chains drawn from one sample of a study of shared T cell receptors in the human thymus. Libraries were prepared by immunoSEQ multiplex PCR; TCRdb keeps only in-frame clonotypes and omits some of them. The table has 550,000 to 800,000 clones, approximately 85% seen once; the top ten hold roughly 0.01%. The sample was also linked to a second study, of human thymus T cells.

The sample was thymocytes. These receptor sequences come from a girl less than two years old with a congenital heart defect. Both conserved end residues are part of each CDR3. Fields, in order: V gene, J gene, CDR3 protein.

V: TRBV7-8
J: TRBJ2-7
CDR3: CASSLALRRGYEQYF

V: TRBV21-1
J: TRBJ2-5
CDR3: CASSDKTWDNQETQYF

V: TRBV28
J: TRBJ2-5
CDR3: CASSLWRGVSRETQYF

V: TRBV5-6
J: TRBJ1-4
CDR3: CASSQNEKLFF

V: TRBV5-4
J: TRBJ1-3
CDR3: CASSLWGQGTSRSGNTIYF

V: TRBV7-9
J: TRBJ1-1
CDR3: CASTLLGGSGLEF

V: TRBV10-3
J: TRBJ2-3
CDR3: CAISESITSVTSRPSTDTQYF

V: TRBV18
J: TRBJ1-2
CDR3: CASSPDRGHGYTF

V: TRBV4-3
J: TRBJ1-1
CDR3: CASSRATGNTEAFF

V: TRBV28
J: TRBJ1-1
CDR3: CASSLESFSEAFF

V: TRBV4-3
J: TRBJ1-5
CDR3: CASSQDLDSVSPNQPQHF

V: TRBV4-1
J: TRBJ2-7
CDR3: CASSRRTGESEQYF

V: TRBV10-2
J: TRBJ2-3
CDR3: CASRRGRGGLDTQYF

V: TRBV19
J: TRBJ1-1
CDR3: CASTSYDTEAFF

V: TRBV2
J: TRBJ2-5
CDR3: CASSDGLAGGQETQYF

V: TRBV5-6
J: TRBJ2-1
CDR3: CASSLRPPLAGDWNEQFF

V: TRBV29-1
J: TRBJ2-3
CDR3: CSVAGTIYSSTDTQYF

V: TRBV4-1
J: TRBJ2-7
CDR3: CASSQIQGGSYEQYF

V: TRBV19
J: TRBJ2-7
CDR3: CASSPRDRSYEQYF

V: TRBV5-1
J: TRBJ2-2
CDR3: CASSATLAGATGELFF

V: TRBV4-1
J: TRBJ1-2
CDR3: CASSQDGSVTIRGNYGYTF

V: TRBV5-6
J: TRBJ1-5
CDR3: CASTLQGYSNQPQHF

V: TRBV19
J: TRBJ1-2
CDR3: CASSILARTGLNYGYTF

V: TRBV6-1
J: TRBJ1-4
CDR3: CASRETGLNEKLFF

V: TRBV5-8
J: TRBJ1-4
CDR3: CASWTGATNEKLFF

V: TRBV19
J: TRBJ2-2
CDR3: CASSTGTGAAGELFF

V: TRBV13
J: TRBJ2-7
CDR3: CASSPTRGKGSEQYF

V: TRBV7-2
J: TRBJ1-2
CDR3: CASSLPDRALGGYTF

V: TRBV28
J: TRBJ1-6
CDR3: CASKRPGQVSPLHF

V: TRBV5-4
J: TRBJ2-7
CDR3: CASSSRRQGKQYF

V: TRBV7-2
J: TRBJ1-2
CDR3: CASSVSGLWYTF

V: TRBV11-2
J: TRBJ1-1
CDR3: CASSHPDRGPVTEAFF

V: TRBV5-5
J: TRBJ1-2
CDR3: CASSLTPGGPYGYTF

V: TRBV5-6
J: TRBJ2-1
CDR3: CASSRPGLTNNEQFF

V: TRBV9
J: TRBJ2-7
CDR3: CASSVAESGYEQYF

V: TRBV18
J: TRBJ2-1
CDR3: CASSPRKRGYYNEQFF

V: TRBV11-2
J: TRBJ1-1
CDR3: CASSLEARGTEAFF

V: TRBV18
J: TRBJ1-1
CDR3: CASSPERLDTEAFF

V: TRBV28
J: TRBJ2-1
CDR3: CASSLKAGALLNEQFF

V: TRBV4-1
J: TRBJ1-4
CDR3: CASSQGRRQVSSKLFF

V: TRBV27
J: TRBJ1-4
CDR3: CASSLLSYEKLFF

V: TRBV20-1
J: TRBJ1-6
CDR3: CSASPHRPLHF

V: TRBV14
J: TRBJ1-6
CDR3: CASSEGGDRQGLIPSPLHF

V: TRBV5-5
J: TRBJ1-5
CDR3: CASSLVLDRAYSNQPQHF

V: TRBV5-4
J: TRBJ1-2
CDR3: CASSPGSGRGGYTF

V: TRBV7-9
J: TRBJ1-5
CDR3: CASSSTGWGNRQPQHF

V: TRBV28
J: TRBJ1-6
CDR3: CASSHRQSLSPLHF

V: TRBV2
J: TRBJ1-2
CDR3: CASGLDSRLHYTF

V: TRBV9
J: TRBJ2-5
CDR3: CASSVGPGGEVGGETQYF

V: TRBV7-9
J: TRBJ1-2
CDR3: CASSPRPAGTLYCYTF

V: TRBV6-5
J: TRBJ1-2
CDR3: CASSYNGHYGYTF

V: TRBV15
J: TRBJ1-6
CDR3: CATSRDLGQGKTKTLAPLHF

V: TRBV7-9
J: TRBJ2-2
CDR3: CASSLELHPKGSGELFF